This TCR beta chain was identified in a study of T cell changes during pregnancy in multiple sclerosis. Trimming removed 1 base from V and 3 bases from J; junction bases left unmatched: 9. This CDR3 spans 17 amino acids. CDR1 SGHRS and CDR2 YFSETQ come from the germline V gene. Here immunoSEQ multiplex PCR was the method, and the copy in TCRdb shows in-frame clones only, minus some. The table has about 60,000 clones, about nine tenths seen once; the top ten hold approximately 2%. This sequence originates from a female donor in good health, enrolled as a control in a pregnancy study. This chain connects TRBV5-1 to TRBJ2-5; 10 positions agree with TRBD2. Specimen: peripheral blood, collected in the second trimester of pregnancy. This CDR3 reads CASSLRFSGRAKETQYF. In DNA form, the CDR3 reads TGCGCCAGCAGCTTGAGATTCAGCGGGAGGGCTAAAGAGACCCAGTACTTC.